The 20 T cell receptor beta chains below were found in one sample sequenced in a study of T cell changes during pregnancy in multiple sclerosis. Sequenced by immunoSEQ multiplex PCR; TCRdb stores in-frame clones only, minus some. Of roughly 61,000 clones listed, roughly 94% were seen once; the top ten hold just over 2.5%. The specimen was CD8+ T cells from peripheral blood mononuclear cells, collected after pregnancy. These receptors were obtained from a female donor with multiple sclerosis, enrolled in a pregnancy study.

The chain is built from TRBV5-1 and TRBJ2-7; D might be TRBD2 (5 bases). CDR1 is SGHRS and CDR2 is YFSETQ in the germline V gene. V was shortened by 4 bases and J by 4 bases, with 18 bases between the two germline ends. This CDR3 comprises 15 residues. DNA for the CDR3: TGCGCCAGCAGCCCGGATGTGCTAGCTGATTACGAGCAGTACTTC. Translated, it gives CASSPDVLADYEQYF.

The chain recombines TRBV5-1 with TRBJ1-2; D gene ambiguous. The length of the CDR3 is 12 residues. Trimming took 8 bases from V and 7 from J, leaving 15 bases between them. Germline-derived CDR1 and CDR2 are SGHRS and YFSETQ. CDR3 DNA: TGCGCCAGTTCTGGCCGGGATGGTGGCTACACCTTC. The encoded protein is CASSGRDGGYTF.

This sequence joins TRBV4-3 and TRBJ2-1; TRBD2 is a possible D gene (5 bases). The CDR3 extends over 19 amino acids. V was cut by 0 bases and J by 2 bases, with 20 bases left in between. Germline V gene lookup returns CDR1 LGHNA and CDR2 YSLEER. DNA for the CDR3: TGCGCCAGCAGCCAAGATATCGGGGAAACAGTGAGCCCCTACAATGAGCAGTTCTTC. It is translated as CASSQDIGETVSPYNEQFF.

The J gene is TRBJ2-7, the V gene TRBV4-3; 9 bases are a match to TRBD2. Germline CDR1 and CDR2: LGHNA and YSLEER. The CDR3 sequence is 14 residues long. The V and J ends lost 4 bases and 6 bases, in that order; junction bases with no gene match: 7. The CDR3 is CASSPGLAAGEQYF. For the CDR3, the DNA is TGCGCCAGCAGCCCGGGACTAGCCGCGGGCGAGCAGTACTTC.

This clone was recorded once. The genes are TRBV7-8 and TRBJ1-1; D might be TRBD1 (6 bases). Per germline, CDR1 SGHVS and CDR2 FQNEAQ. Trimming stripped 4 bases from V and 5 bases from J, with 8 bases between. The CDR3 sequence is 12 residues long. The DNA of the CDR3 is TGTGCCAGCAGCTCCCAGGGGACTGAAGCTTTCTTT. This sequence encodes CASSSQGTEAFF.

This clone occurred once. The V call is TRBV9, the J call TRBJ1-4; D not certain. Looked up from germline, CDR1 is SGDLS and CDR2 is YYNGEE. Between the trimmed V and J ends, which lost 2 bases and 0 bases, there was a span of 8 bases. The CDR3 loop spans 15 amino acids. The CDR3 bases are TGTGCCAGCAGCGTGGCCGGGGCAACTAATGAAAAACTGTTTTTT. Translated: CASSVAGATNEKLFF.

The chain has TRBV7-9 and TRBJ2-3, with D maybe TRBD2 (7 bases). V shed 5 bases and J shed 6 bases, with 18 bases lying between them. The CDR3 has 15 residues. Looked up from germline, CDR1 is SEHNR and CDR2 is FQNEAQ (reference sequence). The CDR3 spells CASSGMGGRLDTQYF. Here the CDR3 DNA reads TGTGCCAGCAGCGGCATGGGGGGGCGGTTGGATACGCAGTATTTT.

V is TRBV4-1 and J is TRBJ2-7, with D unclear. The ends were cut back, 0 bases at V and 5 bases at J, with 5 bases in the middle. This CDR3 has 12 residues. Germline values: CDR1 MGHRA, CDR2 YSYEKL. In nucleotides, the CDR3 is TGCGCCAGCAGCCAAGATCGGGACGAGCAGTACTTC. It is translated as CASSQDRDEQYF.

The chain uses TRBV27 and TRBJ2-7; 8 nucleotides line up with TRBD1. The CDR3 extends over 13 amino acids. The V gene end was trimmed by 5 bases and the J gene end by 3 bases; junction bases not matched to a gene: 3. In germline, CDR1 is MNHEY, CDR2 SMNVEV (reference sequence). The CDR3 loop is CASSMGQDYEQYF. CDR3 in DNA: TGTGCCAGCAGTATGGGACAGGACTACGAGCAGTACTTC.

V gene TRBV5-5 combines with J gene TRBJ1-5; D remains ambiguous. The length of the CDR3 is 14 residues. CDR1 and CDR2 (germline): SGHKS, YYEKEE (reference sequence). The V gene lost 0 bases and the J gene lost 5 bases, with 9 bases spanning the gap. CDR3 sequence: CASSLAQVYQPQHF. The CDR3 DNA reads TGTGCCAGCAGCTTGGCCCAGGTTTATCAGCCCCAGCATTTT.

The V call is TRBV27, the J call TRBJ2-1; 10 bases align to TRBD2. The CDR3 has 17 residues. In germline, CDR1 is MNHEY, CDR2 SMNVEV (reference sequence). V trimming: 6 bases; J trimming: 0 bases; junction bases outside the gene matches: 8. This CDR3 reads CASSPQLAGTSYNEQFF. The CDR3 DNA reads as TGTGCCAGCAGCCCCCAACTAGCGGGGACCTCCTACAATGAGCAGTTCTTC.

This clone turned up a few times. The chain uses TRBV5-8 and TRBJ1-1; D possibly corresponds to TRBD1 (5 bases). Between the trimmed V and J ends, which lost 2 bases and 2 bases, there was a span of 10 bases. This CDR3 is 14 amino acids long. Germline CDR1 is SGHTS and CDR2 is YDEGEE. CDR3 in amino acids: CASSLIDRNTEAFF. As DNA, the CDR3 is TGTGCCAGCAGCTTAATCGACAGAAACACTGAAGCTTTCTTT. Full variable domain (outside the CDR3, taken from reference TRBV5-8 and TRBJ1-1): EAGVTQSPTHLIKTRGQQATLRCSPISGHTSVYWYQQALGLGLQFLLWYDEGEERNRGNFPPRFSGRQFPNYSSELNVNALELEDSALYLCASSLIDRNTEAFFGQGTRLTVV.

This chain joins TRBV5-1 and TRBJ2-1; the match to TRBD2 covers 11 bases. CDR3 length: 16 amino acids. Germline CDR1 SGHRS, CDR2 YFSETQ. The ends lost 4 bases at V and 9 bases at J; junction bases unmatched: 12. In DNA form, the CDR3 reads TGCGCCAGCAGCCTTAGTAGCGGGAGGGCCTACGGTGAGCAGTTCTTC. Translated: CASSLSSGRAYGEQFF.

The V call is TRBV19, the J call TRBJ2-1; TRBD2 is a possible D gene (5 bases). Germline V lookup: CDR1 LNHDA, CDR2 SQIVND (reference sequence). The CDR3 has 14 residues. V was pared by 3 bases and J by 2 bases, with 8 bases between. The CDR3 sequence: CASSIAGTYNEQFF. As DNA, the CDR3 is TGTGCCAGTAGTATCGCGGGTACCTACAATGAGCAGTTCTTC. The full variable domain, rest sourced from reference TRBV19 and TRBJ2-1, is DGGITQSPKYLFRKEGQNVTLSCEQNLNHDAMYWYRQDPGQGLRLIYYSQIVNDFQKGDIAEGYSVSREKKESFPLTVTSAQKNPTAFYLCASSIAGTYNEQFFGPGTRLTVL.

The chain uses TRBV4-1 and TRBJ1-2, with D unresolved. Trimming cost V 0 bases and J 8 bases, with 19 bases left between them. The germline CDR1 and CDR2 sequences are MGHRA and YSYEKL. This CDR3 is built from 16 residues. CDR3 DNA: TGCGCCAGCAGCCAAGAATTCCCCGGGAACACAGACGGCTACACCTTC. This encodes CASSQEFPGNTDGYTF.

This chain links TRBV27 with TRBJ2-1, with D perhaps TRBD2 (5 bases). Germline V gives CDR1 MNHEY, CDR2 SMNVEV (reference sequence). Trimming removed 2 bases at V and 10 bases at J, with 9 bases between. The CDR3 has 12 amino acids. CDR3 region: CASSLAGEEQFF. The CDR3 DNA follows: TGTGCCAGCAGTTTAGCGGGTGAGGAGCAGTTCTTC.

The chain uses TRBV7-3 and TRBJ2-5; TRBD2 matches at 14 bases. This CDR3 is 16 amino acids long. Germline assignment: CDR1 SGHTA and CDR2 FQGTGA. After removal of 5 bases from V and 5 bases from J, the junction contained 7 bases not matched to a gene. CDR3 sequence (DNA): TGTGCCAGCAGCCTGGGACTAGCGGGAGTCGGGGAGACCCAGTACTTC. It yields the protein CASSLGLAGVGETQYF. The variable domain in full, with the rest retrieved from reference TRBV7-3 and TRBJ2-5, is GAGVSQTPSNKVTEKGKYVELRCDPISGHTALYWYRQSLGQGPEFLIYFQGTGAADDSGLPNDRFFAVRPEGSVSTLKIQRTERGDSAVYLCASSLGLAGVGETQYFGPGTRLLVL.

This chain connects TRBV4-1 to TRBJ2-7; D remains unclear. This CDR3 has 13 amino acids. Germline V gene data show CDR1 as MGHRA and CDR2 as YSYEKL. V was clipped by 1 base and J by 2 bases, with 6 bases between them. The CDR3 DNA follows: TGCGCCAGCAGCCAAGTCTCGGCCTACGAGCAGTACTTC. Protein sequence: CASSQVSAYEQYF.

CDR3 region: CASSPSNRHEQYF. CDR3 nucleotide sequence: TGTGCCAGTAGTCCCTCTAACAGGCACGAGCAGTACTTC. This chain links TRBV19 with TRBJ2-7, with D maybe TRBD1 (5 bases). This CDR3 region has 13 residues. Trimming shortened V by 5 bases and J by 5 bases, and 13 bases separated the two germline ends. Germline values: CDR1 LNHDA, CDR2 SQIVND (reference sequence).

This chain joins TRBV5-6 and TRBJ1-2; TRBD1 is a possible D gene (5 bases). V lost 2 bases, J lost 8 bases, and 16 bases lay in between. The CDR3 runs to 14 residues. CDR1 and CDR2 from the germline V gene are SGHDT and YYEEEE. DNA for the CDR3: TGTGCCAGCAGCTTCCCCGGCAGGGAATACGGCTACACCTTC. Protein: CASSFPGREYGYTF.